The 15 T cell receptor beta chains presented below share a single source sample, sequenced in a study of shared clonotypes between healthy human individuals. Repertoires were generated with immunoSEQ multiplex PCR, while TCRdb's copy carries only in-frame clones and drops some. The sample lists 1,400,000 or so clones; 97% to 99% were seen once. The specimen sequenced was naive CD4+ T cells sorted from blood. Subset here: CD45RA+ positively selected. These receptors were taken from a man under 40 in good health.

The chain joins TRBV7-3 to TRBJ2-3; possibly TRBD1 or TRBD2 for D (5 bases each). Germline V gene data show CDR1 as SGHTA and CDR2 as FQGTGA. There are 16 residues in the CDR3. Deletions cut 5 bases from V and 2 bases from J, with 17 bases between. CDR3 sequence reads: CASSHQADTTTDTQYF. The DNA for the CDR3 is TGTGCCAGCAGCCACCAAGCGGACACCACCACAGATACGCAGTATTTT.

The chain uses TRBV7-2 and TRBJ2-4, with D perhaps TRBD1 or TRBD2 (5 bases each). The germline gives CDR1 SGHTA, CDR2 FQGNSA. CDR3 length: 14 amino acids. Trimming left V 2 bases short and J 4 bases short, with 9 bases between. The chain's CDR3 is CASSLMGEKNIQYF. The CDR3 DNA follows: TGTGCCAGCAGCTTAATGGGGGAGAAAAACATTCAGTACTTC.

The chain couples TRBV11-3 to TRBJ1-1, with 8 positions matching TRBD1. V was pared by 5 bases and J by 1 base, with 6 bases of the junction left unmatched. CDR1 is SGHNT, CDR2 YENEEA, per germline. The CDR3 has 15 residues. The DNA for the CDR3 is TGTGCCAGCAGCCTAGGACAGGGTGAGAACACTGAAGCTTTCTTT. Amino acids: CASSLGQGENTEAFF.

This clone has only one observation. The chain carries TRBV29-1 and TRBJ2-1; 10 nucleotides match TRBD2. The CDR3 consists of 14 residues. CDR1 and CDR2 from the germline V gene are SQVTM and ANQGSEA. V dropped 5 bases and J dropped 8; count of bases not matched to a gene: 9. Written as DNA, the CDR3 is TGCAGCGTTCGGAGTAGCGGGAGGTTTGATGAGCAGTTCTTC. Translation gives CSVRSSGRFDEQFF.

The CDR3 DNA is TGTGCCAGCAGACCTGGACAGCAGAATCAGCCCCAGCATTTT. This encodes CASRPGQQNQPQHF. V usage is TRBV28 and J usage is TRBJ1-5, with a tentative D call TRBD1 (6 bases). V was clipped by 6 bases and J by 4 bases, with 13 bases between them. This CDR3 region has 14 residues. Per germline, CDR1 MDHEN and CDR2 SYDVKM.

This chain connects TRBV15 to TRBJ2-1, with D perhaps TRBD1 (6 bases). The CDR3 loop spans 16 amino acids. Germline V gene sequence: CDR1 LNHNV, CDR2 YYDKDF (reference sequence). V lost 7 bases and J lost 6, with 22 bases in between. For the CDR3, the DNA is TGTGCCACCACCGCTAGAATAACAGGGTTTAGCAATGAGCAGTTCTTC. It codes for CATTARITGFSNEQFF.

This clone was observed once. This sample also contains other DNA sequences that code for the same CDR3. V usage is TRBV28 and J usage is TRBJ1-3; the D is unclear. CDR3 length equals 12 residues. V lost 3 bases, J lost 4 bases, and 4 bases lay in between. Germline V gives CDR1 MDHEN, CDR2 SYDVKM. This CDR3 reads CASSFGGNTIYF. The CDR3 DNA reads as TGTGCCAGCAGTTTTGGAGGAAACACCATATATTTT.

The gene calls are TRBV7-2 and TRBJ2-3; D not certain. Trimming left V 5 bases short and J 3 bases short, with 9 bases between. Germline CDR1 reads SGHTA; CDR2 reads FQGNSA. The CDR3 is 13 amino acids. CDR3 in amino acids: CASSRARTDTQYF. The CDR3 bases are TGTGCCAGCAGCCGAGCTCGGACAGATACGCAGTATTTT.

The table lists this clone with a count of one. The chain joins TRBV7-8 to TRBJ2-2; 14 nucleotides align to TRBD2. CDR1 is SGHVS and CDR2 is FQNEAQ in the germline V gene. The CDR3 spans 18 residues. With V trimmed by 4 bases and J by 4 bases, 8 bases remained unmatched. Here the CDR3 reads CASSWTSGRPSVTGELFF. The CDR3 region has the DNA TGTGCCAGCAGCTGGACTAGCGGGAGGCCCAGTGTCACCGGGGAGCTGTTTTTT.

This clone was recorded once. The chain carries TRBV9 and TRBJ2-3, with 12 bases matching TRBD2. The CDR3 is 16 amino acids. The germline V gene has CDR1 SGDLS and CDR2 YYNGEE. V trimming: 2 bases; J trimming: 4 bases; junction bases outside the gene matches: 5. CDR3 nucleotide sequence: TGTGCCAGCAGCGTCCTAGCGGGAGGGCCCCCAGATACGCAGTATTTT. Encoded protein: CASSVLAGGPPDTQYF.

The chain recombines TRBV5-6 with TRBJ2-7; D call uncertain. V dropped 1 base and J dropped 3 bases, with 11 bases sitting between them. Per germline, CDR1 SGHDT and CDR2 YYEEEE. The CDR3 loop spans 14 amino acids. CDR3 in amino acids: CASSLWGSGYEQYF. The CDR3 DNA sequence: TGTGCCAGCAGCTTGTGGGGAAGTGGCTACGAGCAGTACTTC.

The chain is built from TRBV6-1 and TRBJ2-7; D possibly corresponds to TRBD2 (6 bases). This CDR3 contains 14 residues. Germline loops: CDR1 MNHNS, CDR2 SASEGT. The V end was cut by 5 bases, the J end by 6 bases, with 17 bases between. This CDR3 is CASSPGGVGIEQYF. CDR3 in DNA: TGTGCCAGCAGTCCAGGCGGGGTAGGGATCGAGCAGTACTTC.

The rearrangement uses TRBV11-3 and TRBJ2-3; no definite D call. The CDR3 has 13 amino acids. Trimming stripped 6 bases from V and 4 bases from J, with 11 bases between. Per the germline V gene, CDR1 is SGHNT and CDR2 is YENEEA. The CDR3 is CASRSKNSDTQYF. The CDR3 DNA is TGTGCCAGCAGATCGAAGAACTCAGATACGCAGTATTTT.

The J gene is TRBJ1-3, the V gene TRBV7-9; 8 nucleotides match TRBD1. The CDR3 is 17 amino acids. The ends lost 3 bases at V and 0 bases at J; junction bases unmatched: 7. Germline assignment: CDR1 SEHNR and CDR2 FQNEAQ (reference sequence). CDR3 sequence reads: CASSLGQDPFSGNTIYF. CDR3 bases: TGTGCCAGCAGCTTGGGACAGGACCCGTTCTCTGGAAACACCATATATTTT.

This clone is a singleton in its sample. The rearrangement joins TRBV11-1 to TRBJ2-7, with TRBD1 identical over 9 bases. This CDR3 has 16 amino acids. CDR1 SGHAT and CDR2 FQDESV come from the germline V gene (reference sequence). The ends lost 5 bases at V and 7 bases at J; junction bases unmatched: 15. Here the CDR3 reads CASSPTGTGLVGEQYF. CDR3 coding DNA: TGTGCCAGCAGCCCGACCGGGACAGGGCTGGTAGGGGAGCAGTACTTC.